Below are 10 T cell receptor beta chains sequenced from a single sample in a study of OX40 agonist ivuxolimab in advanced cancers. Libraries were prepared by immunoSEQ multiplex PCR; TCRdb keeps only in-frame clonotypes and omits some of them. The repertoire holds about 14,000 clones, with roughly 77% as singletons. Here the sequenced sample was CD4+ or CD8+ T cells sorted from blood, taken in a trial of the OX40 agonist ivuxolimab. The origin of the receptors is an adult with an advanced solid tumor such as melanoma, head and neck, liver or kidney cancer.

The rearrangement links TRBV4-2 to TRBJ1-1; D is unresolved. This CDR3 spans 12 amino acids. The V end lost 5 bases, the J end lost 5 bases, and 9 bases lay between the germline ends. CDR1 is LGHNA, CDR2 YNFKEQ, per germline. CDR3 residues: CASSGGGTEAFF. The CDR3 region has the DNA TGTGCCAGCAGCGGTGGCGGGACTGAAGCTTTCTTT.

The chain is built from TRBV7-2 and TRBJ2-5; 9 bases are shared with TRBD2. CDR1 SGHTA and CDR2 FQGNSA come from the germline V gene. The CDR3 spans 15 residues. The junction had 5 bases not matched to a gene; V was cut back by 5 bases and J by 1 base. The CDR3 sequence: CASSPGTSLQETQYF. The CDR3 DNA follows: TGTGCCAGCAGCCCCGGGACTAGCCTCCAAGAGACCCAGTACTTC.

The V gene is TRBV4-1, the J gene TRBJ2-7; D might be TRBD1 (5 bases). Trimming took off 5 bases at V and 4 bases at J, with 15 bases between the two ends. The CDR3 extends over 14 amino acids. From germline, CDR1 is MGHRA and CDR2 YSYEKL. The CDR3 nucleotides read TGCGCCAGCAGCGACGCCAGGGAAGGGTACGAGCAGTACTTC. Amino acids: CASSDAREGYEQYF.

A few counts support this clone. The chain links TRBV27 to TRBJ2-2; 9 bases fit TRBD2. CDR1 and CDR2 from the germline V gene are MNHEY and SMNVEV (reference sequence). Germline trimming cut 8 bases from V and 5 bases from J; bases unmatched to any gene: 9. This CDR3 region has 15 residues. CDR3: CASAPFSGGTGELFF. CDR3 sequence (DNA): TGTGCCAGCGCCCCGTTTAGCGGGGGAACCGGGGAGCTGTTTTTT.

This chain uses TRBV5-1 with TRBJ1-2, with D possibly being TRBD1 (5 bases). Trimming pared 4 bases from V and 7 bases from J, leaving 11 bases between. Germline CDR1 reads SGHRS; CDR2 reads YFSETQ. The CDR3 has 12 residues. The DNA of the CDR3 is TGCGCCAGCAGCCCAGGGCCTGGTGGCTACACCTTC. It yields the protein CASSPGPGGYTF.

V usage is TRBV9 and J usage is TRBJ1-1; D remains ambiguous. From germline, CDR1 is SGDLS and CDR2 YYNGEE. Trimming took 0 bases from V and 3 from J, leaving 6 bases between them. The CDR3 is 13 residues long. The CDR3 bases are TGTGCCAGCAGCGTAGAGGTGTACACTGAAGCTTTCTTT. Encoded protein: CASSVEVYTEAFF.

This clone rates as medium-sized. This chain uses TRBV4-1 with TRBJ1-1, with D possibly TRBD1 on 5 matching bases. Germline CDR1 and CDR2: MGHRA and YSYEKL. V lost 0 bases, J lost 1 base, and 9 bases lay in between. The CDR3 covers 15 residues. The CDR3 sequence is CASSQDPGTNTEAFF. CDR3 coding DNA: TGCGCCAGCAGCCAAGACCCCGGGACGAACACTGAAGCTTTCTTT.

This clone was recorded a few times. The CDR3 region has the DNA TGTGCCAGCAGCCCCGGACAGGGTGGGCGCTACGAGCAGTACTTC. Its translation is CASSPGQGGRYEQYF. V is TRBV27 and J is TRBJ2-7, with 8 nucleotides matching TRBD1. CDR3 size: 15 residues. Germline CDR1 and CDR2: MNHEY and SMNVEV (reference sequence). V lost 6 bases, J lost 3 bases, and 10 bases stayed unmatched.

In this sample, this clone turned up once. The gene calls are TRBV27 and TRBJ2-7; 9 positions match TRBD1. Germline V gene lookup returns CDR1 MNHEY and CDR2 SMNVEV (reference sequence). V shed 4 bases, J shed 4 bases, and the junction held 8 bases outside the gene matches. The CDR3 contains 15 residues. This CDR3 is CASSSSGTGSYEQYF. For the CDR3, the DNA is TGTGCCAGCAGTTCCTCCGGGACAGGGTCTTACGAGCAGTACTTC.

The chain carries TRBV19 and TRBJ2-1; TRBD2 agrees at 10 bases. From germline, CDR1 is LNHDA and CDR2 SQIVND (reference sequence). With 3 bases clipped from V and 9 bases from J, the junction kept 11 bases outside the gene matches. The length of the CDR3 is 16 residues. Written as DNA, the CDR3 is TGTGCCAGTAGTATGCAAGCGGGGGGGAATACAGTTGAGCAGTTCTTC. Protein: CASSMQAGGNTVEQFF.